A selection of T cell receptor beta chains follows, all from one sample in a study of T cell repertoires in cytomegalovirus infection. TCRdb fed the reads into MiXCR, producing one record per CDR3 protein. Altogether around 120,000 distinct CDR3 sequences are present, about 24% being singletons, with the ten largest covering approximately 35%. These receptors lack a known antigen. Sample: PBMCs, sequenced either directly or after in vitro stimulation (not recorded which). The receptors shown here come from a human donor in good health (CMV status not recorded). Some clones in this sample may be carry-over from other donors' samples. The CDR3 runs from the conserved cysteine through the conserved F or W. Fields, in order: D gene, J gene, clone size, V gene, CDR3 DNA, CDR3 protein. The D gene is left open where the match is weak. Clone size is stated in some rows and not others, as once, few, many or a class when expanded.

D gene: .; J gene: TRBJ2-1; clone size: few; V gene: TRBV7-2; CDR3 DNA: TGTGCCAGCAGCCCTAGTCGGCAGGGGGGAATCCATGAGCAGTTCTTC; CDR3 protein: CASSPSRQGGIHEQFF
D gene: .; J gene: TRBJ1-2; clone size: .; V gene: TRBV28; CDR3 DNA: TGTGCCAGCAGTTTATTGGTCGGACTACGCTATGGCTACACCTTC; CDR3 protein: CASSLLVGLRYGYTF
D gene: .; J gene: TRBJ2-5; clone size: few; V gene: TRBV6-1; CDR3 DNA: TGTGCCAGCAACCTCCGGGACATACAACAAGAGACCCAGTACTTC; CDR3 protein: CASNLRDIQQETQYF
D gene: .; J gene: TRBJ1-1; clone size: .; V gene: TRBV6-2/TRBV6-3; CDR3 DNA: TGTGCCAGCAGTTACTCGCAGGGGATCCTGAACACTGAAGCTTTCTTT; CDR3 protein: CASSYSQGILNTEAFF
D gene: .; J gene: TRBJ2-7; clone size: few; V gene: TRBV5-1; CDR3 DNA: TGCGCCAGCAGCGATGGACAGCCCGTGCTTTACGAGCAGTACTTC; CDR3 protein: CASSDGQPVLYEQYF
D gene: .; J gene: TRBJ1-6; clone size: many; V gene: TRBV7-2; CDR3 DNA: TGTGCCAGCAGCTATCGGACTCCCCTAAATTCACCCCTCCACTTT; CDR3 protein: CASSYRTPLNSPLHF
D gene: .; J gene: TRBJ2-4; clone size: few; V gene: TRBV12-3/TRBV12-4; CDR3 DNA: TGTGCCAGCCGGGCGGAGGCCCATATAGCCAAAAACATTCAGTACTTC; CDR3 protein: CASRAEAHIAKNIQYF
D gene: .; J gene: TRBJ1-6; clone size: .; V gene: TRBV11-2; CDR3 DNA: TGTGCCAGCAGCTTAGATCACTATAATTCACCCCTCCACTTT; CDR3 protein: CASSLDHYNSPLHF
D gene: .; J gene: TRBJ1-2; clone size: few; V gene: TRBV12-3/TRBV12-4; CDR3 DNA: TGTGCCAGCGCCCGGGACCCTAACTATGGCTACACCTTC; CDR3 protein: CASARDPNYGYTF
D gene: TRBD1; J gene: TRBJ2-7; clone size: few; V gene: TRBV27; CDR3 DNA: TGTGCCAGCAGTCCAGGGACAGGGAGGGTACACGAGCAGTACTTC; CDR3 protein: CASSPGTGRVHEQYF
D gene: .; J gene: TRBJ2-7; clone size: .; V gene: TRBV12-3/TRBV12-4; CDR3 DNA: TGTGCCAGCAGATTACCAACTAGATCCTCCGAGCAGTACTTC; CDR3 protein: CASRLPTRSSEQYF
D gene: .; J gene: TRBJ1-1; clone size: .; V gene: TRBV6-1; CDR3 DNA: TGTGCCAGCAGTGATTCTAGTGTGGGGAACACTGAAGCTTTCTTT; CDR3 protein: CASSDSSVGNTEAFF
D gene: TRBD2; J gene: TRBJ2-1; clone size: many; V gene: TRBV12-3/TRBV12-4; CDR3 DNA: TGTGCCAGCAGTTTTGGAGCGGGAGGATATAATGAGCAGTTCTTC; CDR3 protein: CASSFGAGGYNEQFF